A single sample is the source of the 12 T cell receptor beta chains below, sequenced in a study of blood T cell repertoires in COVID-19. Some clones are missing from TCRdb's copy, which holds only in-frame ones; the method was immunoSEQ multiplex PCR. Here the sample spans fewer than 200,000 clones, about 74% being singletons. The sample was peripheral blood. The receptor source for this set is a woman older than 75 with acute or convalescent COVID-19.

The chain has TRBV4-2 and TRBJ2-7; 9 bases map to TRBD2. Germline V gene lookup returns CDR1 LGHNA and CDR2 YNFKEQ. Losses at the gene ends were 0 bases for V and 2 bases for J; bases not matched to a gene: 11. CDR3 length: 18 amino acids. In nucleotides, the CDR3 is TGTGCCAGCAGCCAAGAACAGCAGGGAGGCGGGAGGGCCTACGAGCAGTACTTC. Its translation is CASSQEQQGGGRAYEQYF.

The chain joins TRBV30 to TRBJ2-1; 7 positions agree with TRBD2. The junction had 10 bases not matched to a gene; V was cut back by 4 bases and J by 4 bases. The CDR3 consists of 15 residues. Germline V CDR1 and CDR2: GTSNPN, SVGIG (reference sequence). The CDR3 is CAWKTWGGGYNEQFF. The CDR3 region has the DNA TGTGCCTGGAAGACGTGGGGCGGGGGTTACAATGAGCAGTTCTTC.

The rearrangement uses TRBV2 and TRBJ1-1, with TRBD1 matching over 8 bases. J gave up 0 bases and V 5 bases, and 2 bases lay outside the gene matches. CDR1 and CDR2 (germline): SNHLY, FYNNEI. The CDR3 consists of 14 residues. Here the CDR3 DNA reads TGTGCCAGCAGTCAGGGGGCTGTGAACACTGAAGCTTTCTTT. Amino acid sequence: CASSQGAVNTEAFF.

The chain recombines TRBV24-1 with TRBJ2-3; TRBD1 is a possible D gene (6 bases). Trimming cost V 3 bases and J 0 bases, with 12 bases left between them. The length of the CDR3 is 16 residues. The germline gives CDR1 KGHDR, CDR2 SFDVKD. DNA for the CDR3: TGTGCCACCAGTGATCAATCAGGGGAAAGCACAGATACGCAGTATTTT. It yields the protein CATSDQSGESTDTQYF.

The V and J genes are TRBV28 and TRBJ1-2; D is possibly TRBD1 (5 bases). CDR3 length equals 14 residues. Germline lookup yields CDR1 MDHEN and CDR2 SYDVKM. Trimming took 2 bases from V and 4 from J, leaving 11 bases between them. Here the CDR3 reads CASSLPDSGYGYTF. Here the CDR3 DNA reads TGTGCCAGCAGTTTACCAGACAGTGGCTATGGCTACACCTTC.

In this sample, this clone turned up a few times. V is TRBV14 and J is TRBJ2-1; D possibly corresponds to TRBD2 (6 bases). This CDR3 contains 15 residues. Trimming stripped 0 bases from V and 5 bases from J, with 11 bases between. Germline V gene data show CDR1 as SGHDN and CDR2 as FVKESK. The CDR3 nucleotides are TGTGCCAGCAGCCAAGATATGCGGGGCCACAATGAGCAGTTCTTC. It yields the protein CASSQDMRGHNEQFF.

The rearrangement joins TRBV20-1 to TRBJ2-7; D uncertain. Trimming took off 6 bases at V and 4 bases at J, with 10 bases between the two ends. This CDR3 has 11 amino acids. Germline assignment: CDR1 DFQATT and CDR2 SNEGSKA (reference sequence). The CDR3, as DNA: TGCAGTGCGAGTAGAGCGTACGAGCAGTACTTC. Its translation is CSASRAYEQYF.

This chain connects TRBV11-1 to TRBJ2-3; TRBD2 might be the D (6 bases). The CDR3 has 15 residues. Trimming stripped 6 bases from V and 5 bases from J, with 18 bases between. The germline gives CDR1 SGHAT, CDR2 FQDESV (reference sequence). This CDR3 reads CASRIGLAIVDTQYF. The CDR3 DNA is TGTGCCAGCAGAATCGGGCTAGCGATAGTAGATACGCAGTATTTT.

The chain combines TRBV5-4 with TRBJ2-3; D may be TRBD2 (6 bases). The CDR3 runs to 15 residues. With 5 bases removed from V and 2 bases from J, the gap between germline ends came to 15 bases. Germline lookup yields CDR1 SGHNT and CDR2 YYREEE (reference sequence). The CDR3 DNA is TGTGCCAGCAGTTCCCAAGCGGGTTTCACAGATACGCAGTATTTT. It yields the protein CASSSQAGFTDTQYF.

In its sample, this clone was seen once. This CDR3 reads CASSPPGDYEQYF. CDR3 DNA sequence: TGTGCCAGCAGTCCCCCAGGGGACTACGAGCAGTACTTC. The rearrangement joins TRBV6-5 to TRBJ2-7, with a weak D call TRBD1 (6 bases). This CDR3 is built from 13 residues. Trimming cost V 5 bases and J 3 bases, with 11 bases left between them. Germline values: CDR1 MNHEY, CDR2 SVGAGI.

The chain links TRBV4-3 to TRBJ2-5, with D tentatively TRBD1 (5 bases). The CDR3 spans 14 residues. Germline CDR1 is LGHNA and CDR2 is YSLEER. V was pared by 3 bases and J by 5 bases, with 13 bases between. The CDR3 DNA follows: TGCGCCAGCAGCCATGAACTTTACAGGGAGACCCAGTACTTC. Protein sequence: CASSHELYRETQYF.

This clone was found once. The rearrangement uses TRBV2 and TRBJ2-7; D gene ambiguous. Trimming shortened V by 4 bases and J by 6 bases, and 10 bases separated the two germline ends. Per germline, CDR1 SNHLY and CDR2 FYNNEI. The CDR3 is 12 amino acids. DNA for the CDR3: TGTGCCAGCAGTGGCGGTGGGTCCGAGCAGTACTTC. Its translation is CASSGGGSEQYF.